Each of the 8 T cell receptor beta chains below was sequenced from the same sample in a study of blood T cell repertoires in COVID-19. The table came from immunoSEQ multiplex PCR; TCRdb's copy has only in-frame clones and leaves some out. The table lists 90,000 or so clones, 89% of them singletons, with approximately 5.2% in the top ten. Sequencing was performed on peripheral blood. Receptor source: a woman of 80 years or more with active COVID-19.

J is TRBJ2-7 and V is TRBV27, with D perhaps TRBD1 (5 bases). Between the trimmed V and J ends, which lost 4 bases and 1 base, there was a span of 14 bases. The CDR3 runs 15 residues. Germline lookup yields CDR1 MNHEY and CDR2 SMNVEV (reference sequence). The CDR3 region is CASSSWITGSYEQYF. The DNA of the CDR3 is TGTGCCAGCAGTTCTTGGATCACAGGATCCTACGAGCAGTACTTC.

This chain links TRBV9 with TRBJ2-2; the D is unclear. Germline V lookup: CDR1 SGDLS, CDR2 YYNGEE. V shed 0 bases and J shed 4 bases, with 4 bases lying between them. The CDR3 sequence is 13 residues long. CDR3 nucleotide sequence: TGTGCCAGCAGCGTAGATATCACCGGGGAGCTGTTTTTT. It codes for CASSVDITGELFF.

The V and J genes are TRBV14 and TRBJ1-1; D unresolved. Per germline, CDR1 SGHDN and CDR2 FVKESK. Deletions cut 4 bases from V and 4 bases from J, with 10 bases between. The CDR3 contains 13 residues. The CDR3 nucleotides read TGTGCCAGCAGCCGCGGGGTCGGCACTGAAGCTTTCTTT. Protein: CASSRGVGTEAFF.

In regard to this clone: At one of its ends the junction is not consistent with the germline gene, which may arise from a read error. The rearrangement uses TRBV2 and TRBJ2-7; the D is unclear. CDR1 and CDR2 from the germline V gene are SNHLY and FYNNEI. The CDR3 has 12 residues. The CDR3 bases are TGTGCCAGCAGGGAAGACATTCGCGAGCAGTACTTC. The encoded protein is CASREDIREQYF.

This chain uses TRBV23-1 with TRBJ2-2; D possibly corresponds to TRBD1 (5 bases). TRBV23-1 is filed as an ORF, its function uncertain. V lost 8 bases and J 2 bases, leaving 12 bases between the germline ends. This CDR3 is built from 14 residues. CDR3 sequence (DNA): TGCGCCAGCGTACCGACAGTTAACACCGGGGAGCTGTTTTTT. This codes for CASVPTVNTGELFF.

V gene TRBV11-2 combines with J gene TRBJ2-1; 8 nucleotides line up with TRBD1. This CDR3 comprises 13 residues. After removal of 5 bases from V and 9 bases from J, the junction contained 6 bases not matched to a gene. Germline V gene lookup returns CDR1 SGHAT and CDR2 FQNNGV. In nucleotides, the CDR3 is TGTGCCAGCAGCATGACAGGGGTTACTGAGCAGTTCTTC. It translates to CASSMTGVTEQFF.

The CDR3 DNA follows: TGTGCCAGCAGCCCTCCGGGACTAGGGAGTAATGAGCAGTTCTTC. This sequence encodes CASSPPGLGSNEQFF. The V call is TRBV11-3, the J call TRBJ2-1, with TRBD2 identical over 8 bases. V shed 5 bases, J shed 7 bases, and the junction held 10 bases outside the gene matches. The germline V gene encodes CDR1 SGHNT and CDR2 YENEEA. This CDR3 is built from 15 residues.

J is TRBJ2-7 and V is TRBV6-2 or TRBV6-3; 9 bases match TRBD2. CDR3 size: 15 residues. Germline CDR1 MNHEY, CDR2 SVGEGT. V dropped 4 bases and J dropped 2; count of bases not matched to a gene: 6. Here the CDR3 reads CASSFRSGSPYEQYF. The CDR3 nucleotides read TGTGCCAGCAGTTTCCGTAGCGGGAGCCCCTACGAGCAGTACTTC.